This T cell receptor (beta chain) was retrieved from a study of Ad26.COV2.S vaccination and SARS-CoV-2 variants. Study context: Ad26.COV2.S given intramuscularly, once or twice 56 days apart.

Whole-study results and caveats: CD8+ and CD4+ T cells specific for spike reportedly responded with substantial breadth after vaccination. Ad26.COV2.S recipients had broader spike-specific TCRs (P = 0.0014).

The trim removed 6 bases at V and 1 base at J, leaving 9 bases unmatched. The length of the CDR3 is 15 residues. Germline V gene data show CDR1 as SNHLY and CDR2 as FYNNEI. The treatment denotes: roughly 19 received Ad26.COV2.S at low or high dose, single or two shots; several received placebo; per-sample allocation not given. At day 63 after the first vaccine or placebo injection, samples were drawn. In Boston, the donor was an adult between 18-55 years of age. This clone occurred a few times. Its antigen is not known. The protocol was immunoSEQ multiplex PCR, while the TCRdb copy is restricted to in-frame clones and leaves out a portion. The sample records some 640,000 clones, 89% being singletons.

The source of this sequence is a person between 18 and 59 years old who received the Ad26.COV2.S COVID-19 vaccine or a placebo. The V and J genes are TRBV2 and TRBJ2-7, with TRBD1 matching over 7 bases. Sequenced material: peripheral blood, taken in a trial of Ad26.COV2.S vaccine versus placebo. As DNA, the CDR3 is TGTGCCAGCAGCAACCCTGGGACAGCTTCCTACGAGCAGTACTTC. Its translation: CASSNPGTASYEQYF. Drawing the rest from reference TRBV2 and TRBJ2-7, the complete variable domain is EPEVTQTPSHQVTQMGQEVILRCVPISNHLYFYWYRQILGQKVEFLVSFYNNEISEKSEIFDDQFSVERPDGSNFTLKIRSTKLEDSAMYFCASSNPGTASYEQYFGPGTRLTVT.